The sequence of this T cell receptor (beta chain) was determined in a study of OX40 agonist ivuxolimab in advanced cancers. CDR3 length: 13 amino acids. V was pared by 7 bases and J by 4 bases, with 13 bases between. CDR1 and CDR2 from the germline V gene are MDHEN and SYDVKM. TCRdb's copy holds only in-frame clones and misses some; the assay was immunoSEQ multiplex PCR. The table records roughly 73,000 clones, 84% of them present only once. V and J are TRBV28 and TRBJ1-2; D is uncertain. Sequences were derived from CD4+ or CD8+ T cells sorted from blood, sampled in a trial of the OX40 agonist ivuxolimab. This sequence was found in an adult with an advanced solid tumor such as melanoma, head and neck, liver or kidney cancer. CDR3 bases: TGTGCCAGCACCCCGCCGGGTCCCTATGGCTACACCTTC. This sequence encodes CASTPPGPYGYTF.